The next 9 T cell receptor beta chains were all read from a single sample in a study of OX40 agonist ivuxolimab in advanced cancers. TCRdb's table, derived via immunoSEQ multiplex PCR, lists solely in-frame clones and lacks some. Here the sample spans approximately 76,000 clones, approximately 85% being singletons. Sequenced here: CD4+ or CD8+ T cells sorted from blood, sampled in a trial of the OX40 agonist ivuxolimab. The source is an adult with an advanced solid tumor such as melanoma, head and neck, liver or kidney cancer.

About this clone: Compared with germline, one end of the junction differs, possibly owing to a read error. The chain joins TRBV7-2 to TRBJ1-2, with 9 bases that match TRBD1. The CDR3 spans 13 residues. Germline CDR1 reads SGHTA; CDR2 reads FQGNSA. The CDR3 region is CASSLKRDRDFSF. For the CDR3, the DNA is TGTGCCAGCAGCCTAAAGAGGGACAGGGACTTCTCCTTC.

This chain links TRBV5-1 with TRBJ1-4; TRBD1 matches 12 bases. V lost 4 bases and J lost 0; bases outside the gene matches: 4. Per germline, CDR1 SGHRS and CDR2 YFSETQ. There are 17 residues in the CDR3. Written as DNA, the CDR3 is TGCGCCAGCAGCGGGGGGACAGGGGGCTCAACTAATGAAAAACTGTTTTTT. This sequence encodes CASSGGTGGSTNEKLFF.

The sample holds one count of this clone. The gene calls are TRBV5-4 and TRBJ2-1, with a possible D match to TRBD2 (7 bases). This CDR3 region has 15 residues. The V end lost 3 bases, the J end lost 8 bases, and 18 bases lay between the germline ends. Germline CDR1 and CDR2: SGHNT and YYREEE (reference sequence). The CDR3 spells CASSSLGGGQDEQFF. In nucleotides, the CDR3 is TGTGCCAGCAGCTCCCTTGGGGGGGGGCAAGATGAGCAGTTCTTC.

In the case of this clone: This specimen includes other DNA sequences encoding the same CDR3. The chain combines TRBV18 with TRBJ2-1, with TRBD1 identical over 8 bases. The CDR3 is made up of 15 amino acids. Germline trimming cut 3 bases from V and 0 bases from J; bases unmatched to any gene: 1. CDR1 is KGHSH, CDR2 LQKENI, per germline. The CDR3 loop is CASSPGTGSYNEQFF. As DNA, the CDR3 is TGTGCCAGCTCACCCGGGACAGGCTCCTACAATGAGCAGTTCTTC.

This rearrangement joins TRBV19 to TRBJ2-3, with D unclear. This CDR3 spans 16 amino acids. With 5 bases removed from V and 0 bases from J, the gap between germline ends came to 15 bases. The germline CDR1 and CDR2 sequences are LNHDA and SQIVND (reference sequence). The CDR3 is CASSPSSAYSTDTQYF. Written as DNA, the CDR3 is TGTGCCAGTAGTCCTTCCTCGGCCTACAGCACAGATACGCAGTATTTT. Based on the CDR3 plus reference TRBV19 and TRBJ2-3, the full variable domain is DGGITQSPKYLFRKEGQNVTLSCEQNLNHDAMYWYRQDPGQGLRLIYYSQIVNDFQKGDIAEGYSVSREKKESFPLTVTSAQKNPTAFYLCASSPSSAYSTDTQYFGPGTRLTVL.

By its share, this clone is medium-sized (0.01 to 0.1%). The chain recombines TRBV27 with TRBJ1-5; no reliable D call. Germline CDR1 is MNHEY and CDR2 is SMNVEV (reference sequence). V was shortened by 2 bases and J by 5 bases, with 7 bases between the two germline ends. This CDR3 has 13 residues. CDR3 loop: CASSLKVYQPQHF. CDR3 coding DNA: TGTGCCAGCAGTTTAAAGGTTTATCAGCCCCAGCATTTT.

V usage is TRBV11-2 and J usage is TRBJ1-4; 9 bases agree with TRBD1. Losses at the gene ends were 5 bases for V and 8 bases for J; bases not matched to a gene: 12. Per the germline V gene, CDR1 is SGHAT and CDR2 is FQNNGV. The CDR3 is 16 amino acids. The DNA for the CDR3 is TGTGCCAGCAGCCCTAGTAACAGGGGGCGAATCGAAAAACTGTTTTTT. This sequence encodes CASSPSNRGRIEKLFF.

The chain is built from TRBV7-9 and TRBJ2-7; D is undetermined. The germline V and J ends were trimmed by 5 bases and 1 base, with 6 bases remaining between them. The CDR3 contains 12 residues. Germline assignment: CDR1 SEHNR and CDR2 FQNEAQ (reference sequence). The CDR3 sequence: CASSTVSYEQYF. CDR3 DNA: TGTGCCAGCAGCACAGTTTCCTACGAGCAGTACTTC.

This chain connects TRBV2 to TRBJ2-2, with D possibly TRBD1 on 6 matching bases. Germline V CDR1 and CDR2: SNHLY, FYNNEI. V lost 6 bases, J lost 7 bases, and 12 bases lay in between. This CDR3 comprises 13 residues. The CDR3 DNA reads as TGTGCCAGCAGACCAGGGGTAGGCGGGGAGCTGTTTTTT. This gives the protein CASRPGVGGELFF.